The next 14 T cell receptor beta chains were all read from a single sample in a study of blood T cell repertoires in COVID-19. Method: immunoSEQ multiplex PCR; TCRdb's copy keeps in-frame clones and lacks some. Seen here are about 86,000 clones, around 87% observed once, and the top ten hold approximately 1%. The sequenced sample was peripheral blood. These receptors all stem from a human donor in a cohort sampled during active COVID-19.

This clone was counted only a few times. CDR3 sequence reads: CASSLGSGRAADTQYF. CDR3 DNA: TGTGCCAGCAGCTTAGGTAGCGGGAGGGCCGCAGATACGCAGTATTTT. This chain connects TRBV7-9 to TRBJ2-3; 11 bases match TRBD2. The CDR3 spans 16 residues. The V gene end was trimmed by 1 base and the J gene end by 4 bases; junction bases not matched to a gene: 4. The germline V gene has CDR1 SEHNR and CDR2 FQNEAQ (reference sequence).

The chain uses TRBV9 and TRBJ2-2; possible D gene TRBD2, 5 bases. The CDR3 is 15 residues long. V gave up 0 bases and J gave up 0 bases, with 6 bases separating them. Germline CDR1 reads SGDLS; CDR2 reads YYNGEE. The CDR3 DNA is TGTGCCAGCAGCGTAGACGGGGCGAACACCGGGGAGCTGTTTTTT. This gives the protein CASSVDGANTGELFF.

This chain joins TRBV19 and TRBJ2-1; 7 positions agree with TRBD2. CDR3 length equals 18 residues. The ends lost 5 bases at V and 0 bases at J; junction bases unmatched: 13. CDR1 is LNHDA, CDR2 SQIVND, per germline (reference sequence). The chain's CDR3 is CASSPPGGREDSYNEQFF. The CDR3 DNA is TGTGCCAGTAGTCCACCCGGGGGTCGGGAGGACTCCTACAATGAGCAGTTCTTC.

The chain has TRBV11-2 and TRBJ2-3; TRBD2 aligns across 9 bases. The V gene's germline CDR1 is SGHAT and CDR2 FQNNGV. V was clipped by 4 bases and J by 5 bases; unmatched bases: 10. CDR3 size: 16 residues. CDR3 nucleotide sequence: TGTGCCAGCAGCTCACAAGCGGGAGGAGTAGGAGATACGCAGTATTTT. Translated: CASSSQAGGVGDTQYF. Looking up the rest from reference TRBV11-2 and TRBJ2-3 gives the full variable domain: EAGVAQSPRYKIIEKRQSVAFWCNPISGHATLYWYQQILGQGPKLLIQFQNNGVVDDSQLPKDRFSAERLKGVDSTLKIQPAKLEDSAVYLCASSSQAGGVGDTQYFGPGTRLTVL.

The V gene is TRBV15, the J gene TRBJ2-1; a weak D match, TRBD1 (5 bases). The V end lost 1 base, the J end lost 4 bases, and 14 bases lay between the germline ends. Looked up from germline, CDR1 is LNHNV and CDR2 is YYDKDF (reference sequence). The CDR3 has 16 amino acids. The DNA for the CDR3 is TGTGCCACCAGCAGAGGGGGCGCAACCCAGTACAATGAGCAGTTCTTC. This gives the protein CATSRGGATQYNEQFF.

This clone was counted a single time. This chain links TRBV28 with TRBJ2-6, with unresolved D. The CDR3 loop spans 17 amino acids. The V and J ends lost 1 base and 0 bases respectively, with 10 bases between them. The germline V gene has CDR1 MDHEN and CDR2 SYDVKM. For the CDR3, the DNA is TGTGCCAGCAGTTTATCCGGGTCCCACTCTGGGGCCAACGTCCTGACTTTC. Translation gives CASSLSGSHSGANVLTF.

The chain combines TRBV21-1 with TRBJ2-7; TRBD1, the D gene given by the table, was not confirmed from the DNA. TRBV21-1 is a listed pseudogene. CDR3 size: 16 residues. This CDR3 reads CASSNSGQGTPYEQYF. The DNA of the CDR3 is TGTGCCAGCAGCAATTCGGGACAGGGGACTCCCTACGAGCAGTACTTC.

The gene calls are TRBV18 and TRBJ1-1; possibly TRBD1 for D (5 bases). Trimming removed 6 bases from V and 7 bases from J, with 18 bases in between. Germline values: CDR1 KGHSH, CDR2 LQKENI. This CDR3 spans 14 amino acids. CDR3 DNA: TGTGCCAGCTCCGTTGGGCAGGGATGGAATGAAGCTTTCTTT. It specifies CASSVGQGWNEAFF.

The rearrangement joins TRBV14 to TRBJ2-1, with 8 bases lining up with TRBD2. The CDR3 covers 16 residues. Germline V gene lookup returns CDR1 SGHDN and CDR2 FVKESK. Unmatched junction bases numbered 13, after V lost 3 bases and J lost 9 bases. The CDR3 protein is CASSQTAGGAKGEQFF. The DNA for the CDR3 is TGTGCCAGCAGCCAGACTGCGGGAGGAGCTAAAGGTGAGCAGTTCTTC.

CDR3 sequence (DNA): TGTGCCAGGCCCAGTCAAGGGACAGGGGCGTCTGGGGCCAACGTCCTGACTTTC. Translation gives CARPSQGTGASGANVLTF. The V and J genes are TRBV2 and TRBJ2-6; TRBD1 aligns across 10 bases. CDR3 length: 18 amino acids. V lost 9 bases, J lost 1 base, and 12 bases stayed unmatched. Germline V gene sequence: CDR1 SNHLY, CDR2 FYNNEI.

The chain recombines TRBV2 with TRBJ2-7; 8 nucleotides align to TRBD1. The CDR3 has 14 residues. The trim removed 6 bases at V and 1 base at J, leaving 5 bases unmatched. Germline CDR1 reads SNHLY; CDR2 reads FYNNEI. The CDR3 is CASRRQGRSYEQYF. The CDR3 nucleotides are TGTGCCAGCAGACGACAGGGGCGGTCCTACGAGCAGTACTTC.

The V and J genes are TRBV28 and TRBJ1-4; D is undetermined. In germline, CDR1 is MDHEN, CDR2 SYDVKM. Trimming took off 5 bases at V and 5 bases at J, with 12 bases between the two ends. There are 14 residues in the CDR3. The DNA of the CDR3 is TGTGCCAGCAGTCACCGATTGGGCAATGAAAAACTGTTTTTT. Its translation: CASSHRLGNEKLFF.

This clone was observed once. The J gene is TRBJ2-1, the V gene TRBV6-4; D might be TRBD1 (6 bases). Germline V gene data show CDR1 as MRHNA and CDR2 as SNTAGT. The CDR3 has 14 amino acids. V was pared by 4 bases and J by 8 bases, with 15 bases between. CDR3 sequence (DNA): TGTGCCAGCAGTGTAGGGGGAGAAGTCTATGAGCAGTTCTTC. Translating gives CASSVGGEVYEQFF.

V gene TRBV7-8 combines with J gene TRBJ2-5, with TRBD2 identical over 14 bases. This CDR3 contains 16 residues. CDR1 SGHVS and CDR2 FQNEAQ come from the germline V gene. J lost 4 bases, V lost 7 bases, and 8 bases had no gene match. CDR3 loop: CASKTLGTSGGETQYF. The CDR3 DNA reads TGTGCCAGCAAGACCTTGGGGACTAGCGGGGGAGAGACCCAGTACTTC. The variable domain in full, with the rest retrieved from reference TRBV7-8 and TRBJ2-5, is GAGVSQSPRYKVAKRGQDVALRCDPISGHVSLFWYQQALGQGPEFLTYFQNEAQLDKSGLPSDRFFAERPEGSVSTLKIQRTQQEDSAVYLCASKTLGTSGGETQYFGPGTRLLVL.